The 24 T cell receptor beta chains below all came from one sample that was sequenced in a study of T cells in Graves' hyperthyroidism and ophthalmopathy (dated by TCRdb to 2018 to 2020). Library construction relied on multiplex PCR. Sequencing took place on an Illumina HiSeq 2000. TCR beta CDR3 regions were amplified from RNA transcripts. A first-round RT-PCR of the TCR CDR3 used the HTBI primer set with the Qiagen OneStep RT-PCR kit. TCRdb trimmed the raw reads at Q25, called clones with MiXCR and kept productive beta chains. Rows with a matching CDR3 protein are joined into one entry that keeps the most common DNA and genes. The sample includes a few hundred thousand distinct CDR3 sequences, with 15% to 19% observed a single time. The ten top clones hold approximately 30% of the sample. Sequencing input: blood. The source of these receptors is a young woman with Graves' hyperthyroidism that later progressed to Graves' ophthalmopathy.

The rearrangement uses TRBV7-9 and TRBJ2-7; TRBD2 matches at 11 bases. V trimming: 5 bases; J trimming: 0 bases; junction bases outside the gene matches: 12. This CDR3 is built from 18 residues. Germline V gene lookup returns CDR1 SEHNR and CDR2 FQNEAQ (reference sequence). For the CDR3, the DNA is TGTGCCAGCAGCCCACAAAGACTAGCGGGAAACCGCTCCTACGAGCAGTACTTC. The encoded protein is CASSPQRLAGNRSYEQYF.

This sequence joins TRBV11-2 and TRBJ2-3; TRBD2 might be the D (5 bases). Trimming stripped 5 bases from V and 6 bases from J, with 21 bases between. Looked up from germline, CDR1 is SGHAT and CDR2 is FQNNGV. CDR3 length: 16 residues. CDR3 sequence: CASSPLSTRAGDTQYF. CDR3 in DNA: TGTGCCAGCAGCCCCCTAAGCACGCGGGCCGGGGATACGCAGTATTTT. The full variable domain, its missing parts supplied by reference TRBV11-2 and TRBJ2-3, is EAGVAQSPRYKIIEKRQSVAFWCNPISGHATLYWYQQILGQGPKLLIQFQNNGVVDDSQLPKDRFSAERLKGVDSTLKIQPAKLEDSAVYLCASSPLSTRAGDTQYFGPGTRLTVL.

The gene calls are TRBV20-1 and TRBJ2-4; D gene unclear. V was pared by 0 bases and J by 6 bases, with 3 bases between. CDR1 and CDR2 (germline): DFQATT, SNEGSKA (reference sequence). This CDR3 comprises 11 residues. The CDR3 is CSARDSNIQYF. The DNA for the CDR3 is TGCAGTGCTAGAGATTCAAACATTCAGTACTTC.

The genes are TRBV12-3 or TRBV12-4 and TRBJ1-2, with 7 bases that match TRBD1. The CDR3 is 15 amino acids. Germline trimming cut 1 base from V and 4 bases from J; bases unmatched to any gene: 6. As DNA, the CDR3 is TGTGCCAGCAGTTTAGTCCAGGGGGTTGGCTATGGCTACACCTTC. This encodes CASSLVQGVGYGYTF.

This clonotype was recorded a few times. This chain connects TRBV12-3 or TRBV12-4 to TRBJ2-7; D is possibly TRBD1 (5 bases). V lost 0 bases and J 4 bases, leaving 13 bases between the germline ends. CDR3 length: 15 residues. The CDR3 DNA follows: TGTGCCAGCAGTTTAGCAGGGGCCAGATCTTACGAGCAGTACTTC. The encoded protein is CASSLAGARSYEQYF.

The chain has TRBV28 and TRBJ2-5, with 8 bases fitting TRBD2. Germline V gene sequence: CDR1 MDHEN, CDR2 SYDVKM. The CDR3 runs 17 residues. V gave up 1 base and J gave up 5 bases; unmatched junction bases: 12. Here the CDR3 DNA reads TGTGCCAGCAGTTTATTGGTAGCGGGACTACCGGGGGAGACCCAGTACTTC. It yields the protein CASSLLVAGLPGETQYF.

At least ten counts were recorded for this clonotype. The J gene is TRBJ2-2, the V gene TRBV7-6; no firm D call. Germline CDR1 is SGHVS and CDR2 is FNYEAQ. Trimming took 1 base from V and 7 from J, leaving 7 bases between them. The CDR3 covers 13 residues. The CDR3 DNA is TGTGCCAGCAGCTTAGGGGTGAACGGGGAGCTGTTTTTT. It encodes CASSLGVNGELFF.

In its sample, this clonotype was seen a few times. Given the absence of the conserved phenylalanine or tryptophan at the CDR3 end, a read error is likely. The chain employs TRBV2 and TRBJ2-2, with TRBD1 matching 7 bases. CDR1 is SNHLY and CDR2 is FYNNEI in the germline V gene. This CDR3 spans 14 amino acids. J gave up 0 bases and V 8 bases, and 3 bases lay outside the gene matches. DNA of the CDR3: TGTGCCAGCCGACAGGGTACGAACACCGGGGAGCTGTTTTCT. Protein product: CASRQGTNTGELFS.

In regard to this clonotype: A junction end diverges from the germline sequence, so it may reflect a read error. V gene TRBV28 combines with J gene TRBJ2-1, with TRBD2 matching 14 bases. Germline V CDR1 and CDR2: MDHEN, SYDVKM. The CDR3 sequence is 16 residues long. CDR3 DNA sequence: TGCGCCAGCAGCCACCGACTAGCGGGAGGGCCAAATGAGCAGTTCTTC. This sequence encodes CASSHRLAGGPNEQFF.

This chain joins TRBV4-2 and TRBJ2-5; possible D gene TRBD1, 5 bases. Germline V gene lookup returns CDR1 LGHNA and CDR2 YNFKEQ. V gave up 3 bases and J gave up 4 bases, with 18 bases separating them. The CDR3 sequence is 16 residues long. The DNA of the CDR3 is TGTGCCAGCAGCCACCAAGTTCAGGGTCCACCAGAGACCCAGTACTTC. It is translated as CASSHQVQGPPETQYF.

This clonotype has just a few counts. This chain joins TRBV28 and TRBJ2-1, with TRBD2 matching over 13 bases. CDR1 and CDR2 (germline): MDHEN, SYDVKM. The trim removed 8 bases at V and 6 bases at J, leaving 4 bases unmatched. CDR3 length: 14 amino acids. Here the CDR3 reads CASHGTSGVNEQFF. The CDR3 DNA reads as TGTGCCAGCCACGGGACTAGCGGGGTCAATGAGCAGTTCTTC.

This chain uses TRBV6-1 with TRBJ2-7, with D uncertain. Trimming removed 4 bases at V and 2 bases at J, with 12 bases between. Germline CDR1 reads MNHNS; CDR2 reads SASEGT. The CDR3 loop spans 14 amino acids. CDR3 coding DNA: TGTGCCAGCAGTGGAGACTCATGGACCTACGAGCAGTACTTC. This sequence encodes CASSGDSWTYEQYF.

V usage is TRBV6-2 or TRBV6-3 and J usage is TRBJ2-7; 13 nucleotides agree with TRBD2. This CDR3 has 16 amino acids. Unmatched junction bases numbered 8, after V lost 6 bases and J lost 3 bases. The germline CDR1 and CDR2 sequences are MNHEY and SVGEGT. In DNA, the CDR3 is TGTGCCAGCAGCCAAGCGACTAGCGGGGGGCTCTACGAGCAGTACTTC. It codes for CASSQATSGGLYEQYF.

V is TRBV6-5 and J is TRBJ2-7; 11 nucleotides match TRBD2. Trimming removed 0 bases from V and 4 bases from J; junction bases left unmatched: 5. The CDR3 runs 16 residues. Germline assignment: CDR1 MNHEY and CDR2 SVGAGI. CDR3 region: CASSYSKLAGVYEQYF. The CDR3 DNA reads as TGTGCCAGCAGTTACTCGAAACTAGCGGGAGTATACGAGCAGTACTTC.

Of note for this clonotype: One end of the junction does not line up with germline, which may come from a read error. The chain carries TRBV28 and TRBJ2-7; either TRBD1 or TRBD2 may supply D (5 bases each). The CDR3 runs 13 residues. Per the germline V gene, CDR1 is MDHEN and CDR2 is SYDVKM. DNA of the CDR3: TGTGTCAGCAGTCCCCCGGGACGCTACGAGCAGTACTTC. It specifies CVSSPPGRYEQYF.

Many counts were recorded for this clonotype. V gene TRBV5-5 combines with J gene TRBJ2-5, with D tentatively TRBD2 (6 bases). V lost 4 bases and J 2 bases, leaving 15 bases between the germline ends. The CDR3 is made up of 15 amino acids. CDR1 and CDR2 (germline): SGHKS, YYEKEE (reference sequence). CDR3 sequence reads: CASSRVPGEQETQYF. CDR3 in DNA: TGTGCCAGCAGCAGGGTACCGGGAGAACAAGAGACCCAGTACTTC.

In its sample, this clonotype was seen many times. The chain joins TRBV7-2 to TRBJ2-5; a weak D match, TRBD1 (6 bases). The CDR3 sequence is 15 residues long. Trimming shortened V by 5 bases and J by 3 bases, and 16 bases separated the two germline ends. CDR1 and CDR2 from the germline V gene are SGHTA and FQGNSA. As DNA, the CDR3 is TGTGCCAGCAGCAGAGTGCGGACAGAAAAAGAGACCCAGTACTTC. Protein: CASSRVRTEKETQYF. Looking up the rest from reference TRBV7-2 and TRBJ2-5 gives the full variable domain: GAGVSQSPSNKVTEKGKDVELRCDPISGHTALYWYRQSLGQGLEFLIYFQGNSAPDKSGLPSDRFSAERTGGSVSTLTIQRTQQEDSAVYLCASSRVRTEKETQYFGPGTRLLVL.

The chain carries TRBV25-1 and TRBJ2-1; 13 bases fit TRBD2. V dropped 8 bases and J dropped 9; count of bases not matched to a gene: 4. This CDR3 has 13 amino acids. CDR1 MGHDK and CDR2 SYGVNS come from the germline V gene. The CDR3 loop reads CASGLAGEGEQFF. DNA of the CDR3: TGTGCCAGCGGACTAGCGGGAGAGGGTGAGCAGTTCTTC. The full variable domain, with the rest looked up from reference TRBV25-1 and TRBJ2-1, is EADIYQTPRYLVIGTGKKITLECSQTMGHDKMYWYQQDPGMELHLIHYSYGVNSTEKGDLSSESTVSRIRTEHFPLTLESARPSHTSQYLCASGLAGEGEQFFGPGTRLTVL.

In regard to this clonotype: Germline and junction disagree at one end, which may indicate a read error. The gene calls are TRBV5-4 and TRBJ2-3; TRBD1 agrees at 7 bases. CDR1 is SGHNT, CDR2 YYREEE, per germline (reference sequence). The CDR3 is made up of 15 amino acids. CDR3 loop: CAGSITGAGTDTQYF. Written as DNA, the CDR3 is TGTGCCGGCAGCATCACAGGGGCGGGCACAGATACGCAGTATTTT.

This chain connects TRBV4-1 to TRBJ2-7; D is unclear. V gave up 4 bases and J gave up 5 bases, with 12 bases separating them. The CDR3 contains 13 residues. CDR1 MGHRA and CDR2 YSYEKL come from the germline V gene. For the CDR3, the DNA is TGCGCCAGCAGCCCAAGAATCCTCAACGAGCAGTACTTC. As protein: CASSPRILNEQYF.

This chain connects TRBV7-6 to TRBJ1-5; D remains unclear. This CDR3 has 13 amino acids. The V gene's germline CDR1 is SGHVS and CDR2 FNYEAQ. V lost 2 bases and J lost 5, with 7 bases in between. The CDR3 region has the DNA TGTGCCAGCAGCTTACGTCCCTATCAGCCCCAGCATTTT. This codes for CASSLRPYQPQHF.

This chain uses TRBV18 with TRBJ1-6; D is perhaps TRBD1 (5 bases). The CDR3 loop spans 16 amino acids. Germline CDR1 and CDR2: KGHSH and LQKENI. Between the trimmed V and J ends, which lost 2 bases and 9 bases, there was a span of 17 bases. The CDR3 spells CASSPKWRGKISPLHF. The CDR3 bases are TGTGCCAGCTCACCAAAGTGGCGGGGCAAGATTTCACCCCTCCACTTT.

Ten or more counts support this clonotype. CDR3 coding DNA: TGTGCCAGCTCACGGGGGAGCGGGAGAACCTACGAGCAGTACTTC. Its protein is CASSRGSGRTYEQYF. The V call is TRBV5-5, the J call TRBJ2-7; 8 nucleotides align to TRBD2. V gave up 7 bases and J gave up 2 bases; unmatched junction bases: 11. Germline V CDR1 and CDR2: SGHKS, YYEKEE (reference sequence). There are 15 residues in the CDR3. Together with reference TRBV5-5 and TRBJ2-7, the CDR3 gives the full variable domain: DAGVTQSPTHLIKTRGQQVTLRCSPISGHKSVSWYQQVLGQGPQFIFQYYEKEERGRGNFPDRFSARQFPNYSSELNVNALLLGDSALYLCASSRGSGRTYEQYFGPGTRLTVT.

The chain has TRBV9 and TRBJ2-1; D is perhaps TRBD1 or TRBD2 (5 bases each). Germline CDR1 reads SGDLS; CDR2 reads YYNGEE. Trimming pared 3 bases from V and 0 bases from J, leaving 13 bases between. This CDR3 is built from 16 residues. The CDR3 is CASSDGAVSSYNEQFF. The CDR3 region has the DNA TGTGCCAGCAGCGACGGGGCCGTAAGCTCCTACAATGAGCAGTTCTTC. The whole variable domain, filled in from reference TRBV9 and TRBJ2-1, reads DSGVTQTPKHLITATGQRVTLRCSPRSGDLSVYWYQQSLDQGLQFLIQYYNGEERAKGNILERFSAQQFPDLHSELNLSSLELGDSALYFCASSDGAVSSYNEQFFGPGTRLTVL.